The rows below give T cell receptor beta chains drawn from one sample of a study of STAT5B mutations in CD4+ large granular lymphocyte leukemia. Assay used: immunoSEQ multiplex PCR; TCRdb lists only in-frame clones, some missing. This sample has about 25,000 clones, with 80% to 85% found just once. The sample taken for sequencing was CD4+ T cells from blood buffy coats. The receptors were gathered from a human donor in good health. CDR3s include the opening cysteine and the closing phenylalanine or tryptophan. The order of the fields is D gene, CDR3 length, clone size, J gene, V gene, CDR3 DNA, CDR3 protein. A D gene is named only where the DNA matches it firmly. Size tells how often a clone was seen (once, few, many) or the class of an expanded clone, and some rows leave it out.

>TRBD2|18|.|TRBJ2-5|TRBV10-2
TGCGCCAGCAGACCCACTAGCGGGGGGGCCGTATTTCAAGAGACCCAGTACTTC
CASRPTSGGAVFQETQYF
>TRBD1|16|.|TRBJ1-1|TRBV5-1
TGCGCCAGCAGCCCCGGGACAGGCCGGTTGAACACTGAAGCTTTCTTT
CASSPGTGRLNTEAFF
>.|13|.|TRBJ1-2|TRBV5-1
TGCGCCAGCAGCTTCTCGGGAAACTATGGCTACACCTTC
CASSFSGNYGYTF
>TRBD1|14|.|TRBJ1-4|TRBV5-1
TGCGCCAGCAGCTCATCGACAGGGAATGAAAAACTGTTTTTT
CASSSSTGNEKLFF
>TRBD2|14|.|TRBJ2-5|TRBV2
TGTGCCAGCAAGGAGCGGGGCAGCCAAGAGACCCAGTACTTC
CASKERGSQETQYF
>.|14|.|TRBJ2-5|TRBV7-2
TGTGCCAGCAGCTTGTGGACATATCAAGAGACCCAGTACTTC
CASSLWTYQETQYF
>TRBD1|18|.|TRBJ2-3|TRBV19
TGTGCCAGTAGGAAGGGACAGGGATTGCAATTGGGCACAGATACGCAGTATTTT
CASRKGQGLQLGTDTQYF
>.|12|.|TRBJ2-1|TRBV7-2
TGTGCCAGCAGCTTGATTGCCTATGAGCAGTTCTTC
CASSLIAYEQFF
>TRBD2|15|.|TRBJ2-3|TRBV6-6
TGTGCCAGCGGCAAGCGGGAGGGCTTAACAGATACGCAGTATTTT
CASGKREGLTDTQYF
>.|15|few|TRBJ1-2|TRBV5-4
TGTGCCAGCAGCTTCCAGGACCCTGGGAGAGATGGCTACACCTTC
CASSFQDPGRDGYTF
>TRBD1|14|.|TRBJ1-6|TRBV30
TGTGCCTGGAGTTCCGGGACAGGGGGGATGTCCCTCCACTTT
CAWSSGTGGMSLHF
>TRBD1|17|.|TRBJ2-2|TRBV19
TGTGCCAGTAGTTCGCCACCGGGACAGGGGAATCCCGGGGAGCTGTTTTTT
CASSSPPGQGNPGELFF